Listed below are T cell receptor beta chains from one sample, sequenced in a study of blood T cell repertoires in COVID-19. This table comes from immunoSEQ multiplex PCR, and its TCRdb copy is limited to in-frame clones, with some not included. The sample yields some 100,000 clones, about 85% seen once. Source material: peripheral blood. The source of these receptors is a human donor in a cohort sampled during active COVID-19. Each CDR3 is given with its conserved first and last residue. D genes are given only for firm matches. Clone size, where shown, is once, few, many, or a class for clones that have expanded.

D,J,V,size,DNA,CDR3
NA,TRBJ1-2,TRBV7-3,once,TGTGCCAGCAGCCCCAACAGGGATGCAGATGGCTACACCTTC,CASSPNRDADGYTF
TRBD2,TRBJ2-7,TRBV2,few,TGTGCCAGCAGCCAGCGGGACTATAGTAACTTC,CASSQRDYSNF
TRBD1,TRBJ2-7,TRBV15,NA,TGTGCCACCAGCAACCGGGACAGGGTCCACGAGCAGTACTTC,CATSNRDRVHEQYF
NA,TRBJ2-2,TRBV14,NA,TGTGCCAGCAGCCAAGCGGCTTTCCGAGGCCGGGGCACCGGGGAGCTGTTTTTT,CASSQAAFRGRGTGELFF
NA,TRBJ1-6,TRBV5-1,NA,TGCGCCAGCAGCTTCCCCGGGGAACCCCTCCACTTT,CASSFPGEPLHF
NA,TRBJ1-3,TRBV7-8,NA,TGTGCCAGCAGCTTAGACAGGCGAAACACCATATATTTT,CASSLDRRNTIYF
NA,TRBJ1-5,TRBV27,NA,TGTGCCAGCAGTTTGTATGGCTTTGGGACACAAAATCAGCCCCAGCATTTT,CASSLYGFGTQNQPQHF
TRBD2,TRBJ2-7,TRBV5-1,NA,TGCGCCAGCAGCTTGAGCGGGAGCCAACGCTACGAGCAGTACTTC,CASSLSGSQRYEQYF
TRBD2,TRBJ2-7,TRBV15,NA,TGTGCCACCAGCAGAGGGGCTAGCGGGAGCCGTCCCAACGAGCAGTACTTC,CATSRGASGSRPNEQYF
NA,TRBJ2-7,TRBV2,NA,TGTGCCAGCGATATTGGGGTTCGGGGGGAGCAGTACTTC,CASDIGVRGEQYF
NA,TRBJ2-3,TRBV24-1,NA,TGTGCCACCAGTGATGCGGGGGCTTCCACAGATACGCAGTATTTT,CATSDAGASTDTQYF
NA,TRBJ1-1,TRBV9,NA,TGTGCCAGCAGCGTAGTTGGGGCAGGGTTGGGGTCTGGGGCTTTCTTT,CASSVVGAGLGSGAFF
TRBD2,TRBJ2-7,TRBV3-1/TRBV3-2,NA,TGTGCCAGCAGCCAAGGCGGAGCGGGGTTCTCCTACGAGCAGTACTTC,CASSQGGAGFSYEQYF
NA,TRBJ2-1,TRBV4-1,NA,TGCGCCAGCAGCCAAGATTGGACTCAGTACAATGAGCAGTTCTTC,CASSQDWTQYNEQFF
TRBD2,TRBJ2-1,TRBV28,NA,TGTGCCAGCAGTTTAGAGTCGACTAGCGGGAGTGAAATCGTTGGTTTCCCCAAGCAGTTCTTC,CASSLESTSGSEIVGFPKQFF
TRBD1,TRBJ1-3,TRBV7-2,NA,TGTGCCAGCAGCTTAAACGTGGCAGGGGGCCCTGGAAACACCATATATTTT,CASSLNVAGGPGNTIYF
NA,TRBJ1-5,TRBV30,NA,TGTGCCTGGAGTGTAGGGGCAGATAGCAATCAGCCCCAGCATTTT,CAWSVGADSNQPQHF
TRBD2,TRBJ2-1,TRBV14,NA,TGTGCCAGCAGGGAAGGGACTAGCGGGAATGAGCAGTTCTTC,CASREGTSGNEQFF
NA,TRBJ2-1,TRBV1,NA,TGCACCAGCAGCCTCGGCAATCCGGGACTAGTGTATGAGCAGTTCTTC,CTSSLGNPGLVYEQFF
NA,TRBJ1-4,TRBV19,NA,TGTGCCAGTAGTGTGGGGGCGACTAATGAAAAACTGTTTTTT,CASSVGATNEKLFF
TRBD2,TRBJ2-7,TRBV19,NA,TGTGCCAGTAGCATGGCGGGAGGTCCCTACGAGCAGTACTTC,CASSMAGGPYEQYF
TRBD1,TRBJ1-2,TRBV28,NA,TGTGCCAGCACCTCAAGGGGGCGAAGTGGCTACACCTTC,CASTSRGRSGYTF
NA,TRBJ2-2,TRBV5-1,NA,TGCGCCAGCAGGAGGGACTTCACGAACACCGGGGAGCTGTTTTTT,CASRRDFTNTGELFF
NA,TRBJ1-1,TRBV11-2,NA,TGTGCCAGCAGCCGACCAGGGTTTGAAGCTTTCTTT,CASSRPGFEAFF
TRBD2,TRBJ2-1,TRBV7-7,NA,TGTGCTAGCAGCCTAGCGGGGGGGCCATTGAATGAGCAGTTCTTC,CASSLAGGPLNEQFF
NA,TRBJ1-1,TRBV7-9,NA,TGTGCCAGCACCGGACAACACACTGAAGCTTTCTTT,CASTGQHTEAFF